This TCR beta chain was identified in a study of blood T cell repertoires in COVID-19. The wider study: The samples span acute and convalescent COVID-19 from the United States, Italy and Spain.

The CDR3 extends over 15 amino acids. In germline, CDR1 is MNHNY, CDR2 SVGAGI (reference sequence). The J segment lost 8 bases and the V segment lost 6 bases, leaving 5 bases of the junction unmatched. This table comes from immunoSEQ multiplex PCR, and its TCRdb copy is limited to in-frame clones, with some not included. This table has tens of thousands of clones, over 85% appearing once. The clonotype comes from a man in his fifties with acute or convalescent COVID-19. Sequencing input: peripheral blood. V usage is TRBV6-6 and J usage is TRBJ2-1; 15 bases are shared with TRBD2. The CDR3 DNA reads as TGTGCCAGCAGACGGACTAGCGGGGGGGTCGATGAGCAGTTCTTC. Protein: CASRRTSGGVDEQFF.